The present T cell receptor (beta chain) was sequenced within a study of blood T cell repertoires in COVID-19. Study overall: Both acute and convalescent COVID-19 samples were obtained from the United States, Italy and Spain. Sources were T cells, B-cell-depleted T cells, or PBMCs; the material itself was cDNA or gDNA.

CDR3 size: 17 residues. Germline lookup yields CDR1 LGHDT and CDR2 YNNKEL (reference sequence). Trimming took 1 base from V and 6 from J; bases not matched to a gene: 6. Source study methods: Researchers report that nucleated cell counts were estimated from reference gene primer amplification. Sequencing was performed with immunoSEQ multiplex PCR; in TCRdb, only in-frame clones are kept and a portion is missing. V, J and clone size are those of that table, while D and trimming were read from the DNA. The data show under 300,000 clones, around 86% seen once. Sequencing was performed on PBMCs or T cells enriched from blood (not recorded which). This clonotype was obtained from a woman aged 45-60 years who had recovered from COVID-19. The V gene is TRBV3-1 (or the pseudogene TRBV3-2), the J gene TRBJ2-2; 12 bases agree with TRBD2. CDR3 DNA: TGTGCCAGCAGCCAAGGTCCTAGCGGGAGGGCCCCCGGGGAGCTGTTTTTT. The encoded protein is CASSQGPSGRAPGELFF.